The 17 T cell receptor beta chains given below trace back to one sample, sequenced in a study of T cells in Graves' hyperthyroidism and ophthalmopathy. RNA transcripts yielded amplified TCR beta CDR3 regions. TCR CDR3 underwent first-round RT-PCR with the HTBI primer set. TCRdb analysed the multiplex PCR reads with MiXCR anew, one entry per CDR3 protein. The sample contains around 540,000 distinct CDR3 sequences, 16% of which appear only once. The sequenced material came from blood. The receptors come from a woman aged 30 to 39 with Graves' ophthalmopathy.

This clonotype was found many times. This CDR3 is CASSTDADTQYF. DNA of the CDR3: TGTGCCAGCAGCACGGACGCTGATACGCAGTATTTT. The V and J genes are TRBV7-2 and TRBJ2-3, with D uncertain. This CDR3 region has 12 residues. In germline, CDR1 is SGHTA, CDR2 FQGNSA. V was clipped by 5 bases and J by 6 bases, with 9 bases between them.

The V call is TRBV6-5, the J call TRBJ2-7, with D maybe TRBD1 (5 bases). Germline loops: CDR1 MNHEY, CDR2 SVGAGI. V was shortened by 0 bases and J by 3 bases, with 9 bases between the two germline ends. This CDR3 contains 14 residues. The CDR3 region is CASSYSDRFYEQYF. CDR3 DNA: TGTGCCAGCAGTTACTCCGACAGATTCTACGAGCAGTACTTC.

This sequence joins TRBV18 and TRBJ1-2; D remains unclear. From germline, CDR1 is KGHSH and CDR2 LQKENI. V lost 0 bases and J lost 1, with 6 bases in between. The CDR3 spans 14 residues. In DNA form, the CDR3 reads TGTGCCAGCTCACCACCTCGCCTTAACTATGGCTACACCTTC. Its protein product is CASSPPRLNYGYTF.

This clonotype came up many times. The chain has TRBV5-5 and TRBJ2-1; no clear D gene. Germline CDR1 and CDR2: SGHKS and YYEKEE (reference sequence). V shed 1 base and J shed 0 bases, with 8 bases lying between them. CDR3 length: 15 amino acids. In DNA form, the CDR3 reads TGTGCCAGCAGCTTGTCTAGATCCTCCTACAATGAGCAGTTCTTC. It codes for CASSLSRSSYNEQFF. Combining the CDR3 with reference TRBV5-5 and TRBJ2-1 gives the whole variable domain DAGVTQSPTHLIKTRGQQVTLRCSPISGHKSVSWYQQVLGQGPQFIFQYYEKEERGRGNFPDRFSARQFPNYSSELNVNALLLGDSALYLCASSLSRSSYNEQFFGPGTRLTVL.

This clonotype was detected many times. The chain's CDR3 is CASKSVRYNEQFF. The CDR3 DNA follows: TGTGCCAGCAAATCCGTTCGGTACAATGAGCAGTTCTTC. V gene TRBV6-1 combines with J gene TRBJ2-1; D is unresolved. The germline V gene has CDR1 MNHNS and CDR2 SASEGT. With 7 bases removed from V and 4 bases from J, the gap between germline ends came to 11 bases. This CDR3 spans 13 amino acids.

The chain links TRBV11-3 to TRBJ2-1; TRBD2 agrees at 7 bases. The CDR3 runs 16 residues. The junction had 6 bases not matched to a gene; V was cut back by 2 bases and J by 2 bases. The germline V gene has CDR1 SGHNT and CDR2 YENEEA. CDR3 coding DNA: TGTGCCAGCAGCTTAACACTAGCGAATCCCTACAATGAGCAGTTCTTC. This gives the protein CASSLTLANPYNEQFF. Full variable domain (rest looked up from reference TRBV11-3 and TRBJ2-1): EAGVVQSPRYKIIEKKQPVAFWCNPISGHNTLYWYLQNLGQGPELLIRYENEEAVDDSQLPKDRFSAERLKGVDSTLKIQPAELGDSAVYLCASSLTLANPYNEQFFGPGTRLTVL.

This clonotype was seen only a few times. V and J are TRBV20-1 and TRBJ2-1; D remains unclear. This CDR3 is 12 amino acids long. Germline CDR1 is DFQATT and CDR2 is SNEGSKA (reference sequence). Trimming took 7 bases from V and 9 from J, leaving 16 bases between them. The CDR3 DNA is TGCAGTGGTGCGGACGTTCGAGGTGAGCAGTTCTTC. This sequence encodes CSGADVRGEQFF.

This clonotype was seen many times. The chain carries TRBV2 and TRBJ1-4; 10 nucleotides agree with TRBD1. Germline CDR1 is SNHLY and CDR2 is FYNNEI. Unmatched junction bases numbered 2, after V lost 7 bases and J lost 6 bases. The CDR3 totals 13 residues. In DNA, the CDR3 is TGTGCCAGCACAGACAGGGGGCATGAAAAACTGTTTTTT. Its protein is CASTDRGHEKLFF. Combining the CDR3 with reference TRBV2 and TRBJ1-4 gives the whole variable domain EPEVTQTPSHQVTQMGQEVILRCVPISNHLYFYWYRQILGQKVEFLVSFYNNEISEKSEIFDDQFSVERPDGSNFTLKIRSTKLEDSAMYFCASTDRGHEKLFFGSGTQLSVL.

This chain joins TRBV4-3 and TRBJ2-2; unclear D gene. CDR1 and CDR2 from the germline V gene are LGHNA and YSLEER. This CDR3 is 17 amino acids long. The V gene lost 2 bases and the J gene lost 0 bases, with 13 bases spanning the gap. In nucleotides, the CDR3 is TGCGCCAGCAGCCAATCGGGCGGAGATACGAACACCGGGGAGCTGTTTTTT. Translation gives CASSQSGGDTNTGELFF.

Many counts were recorded for this clonotype. This chain uses TRBV20-1 with TRBJ2-7, with 9 bases identical to TRBD2. V was clipped by 2 bases and J by 6 bases; unmatched bases: 8. Germline values: CDR1 DFQATT, CDR2 SNEGSKA (reference sequence). The CDR3 runs 14 residues. The CDR3 loop is CSARIAGEPSEQYF. CDR3 coding DNA: TGCAGTGCTAGAATAGCGGGAGAACCGAGCGAGCAGTACTTC.

This clonotype has a count of ten or more. The gene calls are TRBV9 and TRBJ1-1, with D tentatively TRBD1 (5 bases). V was cut by 0 bases and J by 2 bases, with 17 bases left in between. This CDR3 is built from 17 residues. Germline V gene lookup returns CDR1 SGDLS and CDR2 YYNGEE. In DNA form, the CDR3 reads TGTGCCAGCAGCGTAGACCCTTCTTCGGGGGTAAACACTGAAGCTTTCTTT. This translates into CASSVDPSSGVNTEAFF.

In this sample, this clonotype turned up a few times. The chain uses TRBV4-3 and TRBJ1-2, with D unclear. The germline V gene encodes CDR1 LGHNA and CDR2 YSLEER. This CDR3 spans 17 amino acids. Trimming took off 0 bases at V and 2 bases at J, with 16 bases between the two ends. The CDR3 spells CASSQESGQVSNYGYTF. CDR3 nucleotides: TGCGCCAGCAGCCAAGAATCTGGGCAGGTCTCAAACTATGGCTACACCTTC.

V and J are TRBV6-5 and TRBJ1-6; unclear D gene. Looked up from germline, CDR1 is MNHEY and CDR2 is SVGAGI. V dropped 2 bases and J dropped 5 bases, with 10 bases sitting between them. The CDR3 spans 15 residues. DNA for the CDR3: TGTGCCAGCAGTTACCGGACGCAGGATAATTCACCCCTCCACTTT. It yields the protein CASSYRTQDNSPLHF.

The chain employs TRBV20-1 and TRBJ2-5, with 7 positions matching TRBD1. J was trimmed by 4 bases and V by 3 bases; bases with no gene match: 11. CDR1 is DFQATT, CDR2 SNEGSKA, per germline (reference sequence). The CDR3 spans 15 residues. The CDR3 here is CSARKGGAWGETQYF. In nucleotides, the CDR3 is TGCAGTGCTAGGAAAGGGGGCGCCTGGGGAGAGACCCAGTACTTC.

V and J are TRBV7-9 and TRBJ1-4; no definite D call. This CDR3 has 17 residues. Trimming stripped 4 bases from V and 4 bases from J, with 19 bases between. Per the germline V gene, CDR1 is SEHNR and CDR2 is FQNEAQ (reference sequence). For the CDR3, the DNA is TGTGCCAGCAGCTCCGGTCATAGGAGGGATGGTAATGAAAAACTGTTTTTT. Protein: CASSSGHRRDGNEKLFF. The full variable domain, with the rest looked up from reference TRBV7-9 and TRBJ1-4, is DTGVSQNPRHKITKRGQNVTFRCDPISEHNRLYWYRQTLGQGPEFLTYFQNEAQLEKSRLLSDRFSAERPKGSFSTLEIQRTEQGDSAMYLCASSSGHRRDGNEKLFFGSGTQLSVL.

J is TRBJ2-5 and V is TRBV6-5; 7 bases agree with TRBD1. The V gene's germline CDR1 is MNHEY and CDR2 SVGAGI. The V and J ends lost 2 bases and 5 bases, in that order; junction bases with no gene match: 5. CDR3 length: 14 amino acids. The CDR3 DNA sequence: TGTGCCAGCAGTTACACCGGACAGGTTGAGACCCAGTACTTC. This codes for CASSYTGQVETQYF.

V is TRBV6-1 and J is TRBJ2-1; D might be TRBD2 (6 bases). Germline V gene data show CDR1 as MNHNS and CDR2 as SASEGT. V lost 4 bases to trimming and J lost 9 bases, with 13 bases between them. The CDR3 contains 13 residues. CDR3 nucleotide sequence: TGTGCCAGCAGTGCGGGAGCGCTCGGTGAGCAGTTCTTC. Residues: CASSAGALGEQFF.